The 17 T cell receptor beta chains in this list originate from one sample, sequenced in a study of blood T cell repertoires in COVID-19 (dated by TCRdb to 2018 to 2021). The library was obtained by the immunoSEQ multiplex PCR assay. TCRdb carries this immuneACCESS record with in-frame sequences only. Its versions omit some clonotypes, under half of them owing to an unresolved V gene in the studies checked, with the rest unexplained. The sample table lists about 220,000 clones, 82% of them with a count of one. The top ten hold approximately 3.6% of the sample. Sequencing input: PBMCs or T cells enriched from blood (not recorded which). The receptor set was obtained from a woman aged 60-70 years who had recovered from COVID-19.

The chain recombines TRBV5-3 with TRBJ1-1; D is perhaps TRBD1 (6 bases). TRBV5-3 has ORF status, its function being uncertain. This CDR3 has 16 residues. The V end was cut by 0 bases, the J end by 0 bases, with 12 bases between. CDR3 in DNA: TGTGCCAGAAGCTTGGGCAGGGGACCCTTGAACACTGAAGCTTTCTTT. Residues: CARSLGRGPLNTEAFF.

The chain is built from TRBV7-9 and TRBJ1-1; D perhaps matches TRBD1 (6 bases). Germline V gene lookup returns CDR1 SEHNR and CDR2 FQNEAQ (reference sequence). This CDR3 region has 14 residues. Trimming took 5 bases from V and 5 from J, leaving 15 bases between them. The CDR3 nucleotides read TGTGCCAGCAGCGAAGGGGGATCGAGAACTGAAGCTTTCTTT. Translated, it gives CASSEGGSRTEAFF. The variable domain in full, completed from reference TRBV7-9 and TRBJ1-1, reads DTGVSQNPRHKITKRGQNVTFRCDPISEHNRLYWYRQTLGQGPEFLTYFQNEAQLEKSRLLSDRFSAERPKGSFSTLEIQRTEQGDSAMYLCASSEGGSRTEAFFGQGTRLTVV.

V usage is TRBV5-1 and J usage is TRBJ1-5, with TRBD1 matching 8 bases. Germline V gene data show CDR1 as SGHRS and CDR2 as YFSETQ. The V and J ends lost 0 bases and 6 bases, in that order; junction bases with no gene match: 5. The CDR3 is made up of 15 amino acids. CDR3 protein: CASSLGQGIGQPQHF. The CDR3 DNA is TGCGCCAGCAGCTTGGGACAGGGGATCGGTCAGCCCCAGCATTTT. Full variable domain (missing parts from reference TRBV5-1 and TRBJ1-5): KAGVTQTPRYLIKTRGQQVTLSCSPISGHRSVSWYQQTPGQGLQFLFEYFSETQRNKGNFPGRFSGRQFSNSRSEMNVSTLELGDSALYLCASSLGQGIGQPQHFGDGTRLSIL.

The V gene is TRBV5-1, the J gene TRBJ2-7; 7 bases line up with TRBD1. There are 15 residues in the CDR3. Germline lookup yields CDR1 SGHRS and CDR2 YFSETQ. The ends lost 4 bases at V and 0 bases at J; junction bases unmatched: 7. DNA for the CDR3: TGCGCCAGCAGCCGGGACAGCTTTAACTCCTACGAGCAGTACTTC. As protein: CASSRDSFNSYEQYF. Using reference TRBV5-1 and TRBJ2-7 for the parts outside the CDR3, the full variable domain is KAGVTQTPRYLIKTRGQQVTLSCSPISGHRSVSWYQQTPGQGLQFLFEYFSETQRNKGNFPGRFSGRQFSNSRSEMNVSTLELGDSALYLCASSRDSFNSYEQYFGPGTRLTVT.

The chain employs TRBV7-9 and TRBJ2-7; 11 nucleotides align to TRBD1. Germline loops: CDR1 SEHNR, CDR2 FQNEAQ (reference sequence). The V and J ends lost 6 bases and 5 bases, in that order; junction bases with no gene match: 6. The CDR3 consists of 14 residues. The CDR3 DNA sequence: TGTGCCAGCAGTTTGGACAGGGGGCTCGACGAGCAGTACTTC. Its protein product is CASSLDRGLDEQYF. The entire variable domain, with the rest obtained from reference TRBV7-9 and TRBJ2-7, is as follows: DTGVSQNPRHKITKRGQNVTFRCDPISEHNRLYWYRQTLGQGPEFLTYFQNEAQLEKSRLLSDRFSAERPKGSFSTLEIQRTEQGDSAMYLCASSLDRGLDEQYFGPGTRLTVT.

This clone was found a few times. The chain links TRBV4-1 to TRBJ1-5; D gene ambiguous. Germline assignment: CDR1 MGHRA and CDR2 YSYEKL. V shed 4 bases and J shed 0 bases, with 7 bases lying between them. The CDR3 is 14 amino acids. The CDR3 region has the DNA TGCGCCAGCAGCCTAGTTAATAGCAATCAGCCCCAGCATTTT. It translates to CASSLVNSNQPQHF.

The CDR3 DNA sequence: TGTGCCAGCAGCTTGGACAGAGATAAGGGCGGCTACACCTTC. This gives the protein CASSLDRDKGGYTF. This chain connects TRBV11-2 to TRBJ1-2; tentative D call: TRBD1 (6 bases). Germline CDR1 and CDR2: SGHAT and FQNNGV. The CDR3 covers 14 residues. V was pared by 3 bases and J by 8 bases, with 16 bases between.

This chain joins TRBV6-5 and TRBJ2-1, with 10 bases fitting TRBD2. Trimming cost V 7 bases and J 7 bases; bases outside gene matches: 10. The germline V gene encodes CDR1 MNHEY and CDR2 SVGAGI. The CDR3 is 15 residues long. CDR3 nucleotides: TGTGCCAGCAACCCCCGGCTAGCGGGAGAGAATGAGCAGTTCTTC. This sequence encodes CASNPRLAGENEQFF.

The chain carries TRBV4-3 and TRBJ1-2; no reliable D call. V gave up 1 base and J gave up 6 bases, with 12 bases separating them. Germline CDR1 and CDR2: LGHNA and YSLEER. The CDR3 sequence is 14 residues long. The CDR3 coding sequence is TGCGCCAGCAGCCAAGGATACGGGGAGGATGGCTACACCTTC. Translated, it gives CASSQGYGEDGYTF.

This chain links TRBV5-1 with TRBJ1-4; D perhaps matches TRBD1 (6 bases). The CDR3 extends over 14 amino acids. Trimming shortened V by 1 base and J by 8 bases, and 12 bases separated the two germline ends. The germline V gene has CDR1 SGHRS and CDR2 YFSETQ. The CDR3, as DNA: TGCGCCAGCAGCTTGAGGCAGGGGCCGGAAAAACTGTTTTTT. As protein: CASSLRQGPEKLFF.

The chain is built from TRBV28 and TRBJ1-2, with D tentatively TRBD1 (6 bases). The CDR3 consists of 12 residues. The germline V gene has CDR1 MDHEN and CDR2 SYDVKM. As DNA, the CDR3 is TGTGTCCAGACAGGATTTAACTATGGCTACACCTTC. It specifies CVQTGFNYGYTF.

The V call is TRBV5-4, the J call TRBJ2-7, with 8 bases identical to TRBD1. This CDR3 region has 14 residues. CDR1 is SGHNT, CDR2 YYREEE, per germline (reference sequence). J was trimmed by 5 bases and V by 0 bases; bases with no gene match: 4. Here the CDR3 DNA reads TGTGCCAGCAGCTTGGATCAGGGGGCCAACGAGCAGTACTTC. Protein sequence: CASSLDQGANEQYF.

The chain combines TRBV9 with TRBJ2-1, with 9 bases aligning to TRBD2. Germline CDR1 and CDR2: SGDLS and YYNGEE. This CDR3 has 16 residues. V shed 0 bases and J 9 bases; nucleotides not matched to a gene: 10. The CDR3 loop reads CASSVVGAGGLSEQFF. The CDR3 bases are TGTGCCAGCAGCGTAGTCGGTGCGGGGGGGCTCAGTGAGCAGTTCTTC.

V gene TRBV18 combines with J gene TRBJ1-5; 12 bases are a match to TRBD1. This CDR3 spans 16 amino acids. V lost 3 bases and J lost 7; bases outside the gene matches: 7. From germline, CDR1 is KGHSH and CDR2 LQKENI. The CDR3 DNA is TGTGCCAGCTCACCGGGACAGGGGGCGTCAAACCAGCCCCAGCATTTT. Translated: CASSPGQGASNQPQHF.

CDR3 loop: CASSRRQGHNEQFF. The CDR3 bases are TGTGCCAGCAGCCGCCGACAGGGCCACAATGAGCAGTTCTTC. J is TRBJ2-1 and V is TRBV11-3; TRBD1 matches 7 bases. CDR1 and CDR2 (germline): SGHNT, YENEEA. The length of the CDR3 is 14 residues. V lost 5 bases, J lost 5 bases, and 6 bases stayed unmatched.

This chain connects TRBV5-1 to TRBJ2-7; a weak D match, TRBD1 (5 bases). V lost 0 bases and J 6 bases, leaving 16 bases between the germline ends. Germline loops: CDR1 SGHRS, CDR2 YFSETQ. This CDR3 contains 15 residues. The DNA for the CDR3 is TGCGCCAGCAGCTTGGTAACAGGTAGGACCTCCGAGCAGTACTTC. Its translation is CASSLVTGRTSEQYF.

This clone was detected only a few times. The CDR3 loop reads CASSRGQVNSYEQYF. The CDR3 DNA follows: TGCGCCAGCAGCAGGGGACAGGTGAACTCCTACGAGCAGTACTTC. The chain couples TRBV5-1 to TRBJ2-7, with TRBD1 matching 8 bases. With 4 bases clipped from V and 0 bases from J, the junction kept 6 bases outside the gene matches. The CDR3 is 15 residues long. Germline V gene lookup returns CDR1 SGHRS and CDR2 YFSETQ.